The 12 T cell receptor beta chains below were found in one sample sequenced in a study of T cell clonotyping in hematopoietic cell transplantation. Using immunoSEQ multiplex PCR, the repertoire was profiled, and TCRdb retains in-frame clones only, with some absent. The data show around 27,000 clones, with more than 70% seen just once and roughly 6% held by the top ten. Time point here: recipient sample about 28 days before transplant, after cytoreduction. Sequencing was performed on peripheral blood mononuclear cells, taken before stem cell transplant. These receptors were collected from a man in his fifties with myelodysplastic syndrome. Some clones in this sample may be carry-over from other donors' samples.

The chain employs TRBV5-6 and TRBJ2-6, with D possibly being TRBD1 or TRBD2 (5 bases each). Trimming shortened V by 6 bases and J by 2 bases, and 9 bases separated the two germline ends. Germline V gene data show CDR1 as SGHDT and CDR2 as YYEEEE. CDR3 length: 14 amino acids. The CDR3 sequence: CASKRGAGANVLTF. In DNA form, the CDR3 reads TGTGCCAGCAAACGAGGGGCTGGGGCCAACGTCCTGACTTTC.

The chain recombines TRBV27 with TRBJ2-3, with D perhaps matching TRBD2 (6 bases). The CDR3 is made up of 15 amino acids. V lost 2 bases and J 6 bases, leaving 15 bases between the germline ends. The germline gives CDR1 MNHEY, CDR2 SMNVEV (reference sequence). CDR3 nucleotides: TGTGCCAGCAGTTTAGGGGCTAGCGTGGGGGATACGCAGTATTTT. This encodes CASSLGASVGDTQYF.

CDR3 coding DNA: TGTGCCAGCAGCGGGGGACAGGGGCCCCCCGTTGACACCGGGGAGCTGTTTTTT. This gives the protein CASSGGQGPPVDTGELFF. This sequence joins TRBV28 and TRBJ2-2; TRBD1 aligns across 10 bases. From germline, CDR1 is MDHEN and CDR2 SYDVKM. The CDR3 totals 18 residues. With V trimmed by 6 bases and J by 3 bases, 13 bases remained unmatched.

The sample holds a few counts of this clone. This chain links TRBV14 with TRBJ1-2; D call uncertain. In germline, CDR1 is SGHDN, CDR2 FVKESK. With 7 bases removed from V and 6 bases from J, the gap between germline ends came to 21 bases. The CDR3 has 15 amino acids. CDR3 coding DNA: TGTGCCAGCACCTTGAACGTAGGGATTTCGGATGGCTACACCTTC. As protein: CASTLNVGISDGYTF.

By its share, this clone is medium-sized. CDR3 bases: TGTGCCAGCAGCTTGGGGTACGAGCAGTACTTC. Protein product: CASSLGYEQYF. The chain joins TRBV5-6 to TRBJ2-7, with D unresolved. The CDR3 totals 11 residues. Per the germline V gene, CDR1 is SGHDT and CDR2 is YYEEEE. Between the trimmed V and J ends, which lost 0 bases and 4 bases, there was a span of 2 bases.

The chain joins TRBV30 to TRBJ1-2; TRBD1 is a possible D gene (5 bases). CDR3 length equals 14 residues. Germline values: CDR1 GTSNPN, CDR2 SVGIG (reference sequence). V lost 3 bases, J lost 0 bases, and 11 bases lay in between. The CDR3 reads CAWRLKGPNYGYTF. CDR3 nucleotides: TGTGCCTGGAGGCTTAAGGGGCCTAACTATGGCTACACCTTC.

The gene calls are TRBV19 and TRBJ1-1; a weak D match, TRBD1 (6 bases). The V end was cut by 1 base, the J end by 1 base, with 10 bases between. Germline-derived CDR1 and CDR2 are LNHDA and SQIVND (reference sequence). The CDR3 has 15 amino acids. The CDR3 sequence: CASSIGRGPNTEAFF. The CDR3 DNA reads as TGTGCCAGTAGTATAGGTCGGGGGCCGAACACTGAAGCTTTCTTT.

The chain combines TRBV6-1 with TRBJ2-7; TRBD2 matches 8 bases. Germline V gene lookup returns CDR1 MNHNS and CDR2 SASEGT. The CDR3 is made up of 14 amino acids. The V segment lost 3 bases and the J segment 4 bases; nucleotides outside the gene matches: 5. CDR3 protein: CASSEAGGLYEQYF. The CDR3 DNA follows: TGTGCCAGCAGTGAGGCGGGAGGTCTTTACGAGCAGTACTTC.

This chain joins TRBV7-2 and TRBJ1-1; TRBD1 might be the D (5 bases). CDR3 length: 15 residues. Germline V gene lookup returns CDR1 SGHTA and CDR2 FQGNSA. V lost 5 bases, J lost 0 bases, and 13 bases lay in between. The CDR3 here is CASSPNWGVNTEAFF. DNA of the CDR3: TGTGCCAGCAGCCCCAATTGGGGCGTGAACACTGAAGCTTTCTTT.

The rearrangement uses TRBV30 and TRBJ2-7; TRBD1 is a possible D gene (5 bases). V was pared by 1 base and J by 0 bases, with 10 bases between. The CDR3 totals 14 residues. Germline V gene lookup returns CDR1 GTSNPN and CDR2 SVGIG (reference sequence). The DNA of the CDR3 is TGTGCCTGGAGTGGGGGCGGAAGCTCCTACGAGCAGTACTTC. It is translated as CAWSGGGSSYEQYF. Full variable domain (missing parts from reference TRBV30 and TRBJ2-7): SQTIHQWPATLVQPVGSPLSLECTVEGTSNPNLYWYRQAAGRGLQLLFYSVGIGQISSEVPQNLSASRPQDRQFILSSKKLLLSDSGFYLCAWSGGGSSYEQYFGPGTRLTVT.

This chain connects TRBV5-4 to TRBJ2-7; 11 positions match TRBD2. Germline CDR1 is SGHNT and CDR2 is YYREEE (reference sequence). The CDR3 spans 15 residues. V was clipped by 1 base and J by 7 bases; unmatched bases: 7. The CDR3 DNA is TGTGCCAGCAGCTTGAGTTCTAGCGGGAGGCGGGAGCAGTACTTC. It codes for CASSLSSSGRREQYF.

This chain connects TRBV28 to TRBJ2-1, with D hard to call. V was pared by 9 bases and J by 5 bases, with 14 bases between. The CDR3 spans 13 residues. From germline, CDR1 is MDHEN and CDR2 SYDVKM. CDR3 protein: CASLAATNNEQFF. The CDR3 DNA sequence: TGTGCCAGTCTGGCCGCCACCAACAATGAGCAGTTCTTC.